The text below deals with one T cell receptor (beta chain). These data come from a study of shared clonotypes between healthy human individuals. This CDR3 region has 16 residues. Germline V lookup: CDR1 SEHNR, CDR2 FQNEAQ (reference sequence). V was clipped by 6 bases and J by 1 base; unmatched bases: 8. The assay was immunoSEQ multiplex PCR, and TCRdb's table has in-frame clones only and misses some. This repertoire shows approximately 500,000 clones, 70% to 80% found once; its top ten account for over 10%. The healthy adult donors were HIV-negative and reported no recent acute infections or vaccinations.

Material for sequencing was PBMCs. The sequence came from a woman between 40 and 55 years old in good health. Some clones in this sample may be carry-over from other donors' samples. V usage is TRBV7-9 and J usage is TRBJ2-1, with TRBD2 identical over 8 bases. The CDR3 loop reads CASSSRLAQSYNEQFF. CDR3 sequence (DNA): TGTGCCAGCAGTTCGAGACTAGCGCAATCCTACAATGAGCAGTTCTTC. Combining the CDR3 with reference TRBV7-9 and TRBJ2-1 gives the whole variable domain DTGVSQNPRHKITKRGQNVTFRCDPISEHNRLYWYRQTLGQGPEFLTYFQNEAQLEKSRLLSDRFSAERPKGSFSTLEIQRTEQGDSAMYLCASSSRLAQSYNEQFFGPGTRLTVL.